Described below is a single TCR beta chain sequence and its context. Its antigen is still unknown. At one boundary the junction diverges from the germline segment, which might be a read error. CDR1 is MNHEY and CDR2 is SVGAGI in the germline V gene. The CDR3 contains 15 residues. The time point here: neoterminal ileum biopsy at postoperative endoscopy, about 6 months after surgery. The table came from immunoSEQ multiplex PCR; TCRdb's copy has only in-frame clones and leaves some out. Of some 11,000 clones detected, about four fifths appear once; the ten largest clones hold approximately 6.9%. The record originates from a study of T cell repertoires in ileal Crohn's disease. Looking at the study overall: Biopsies of the neoterminal ileum at postoperative colonoscopy form M6 samples. Overall study results and limits: Within the first postoperative year, endoscopy came at median about 6.4 months.

The sequencing input was ileal tissue. This TCR was sampled from an adult with Crohn's disease. The rearrangement joins TRBV6-5 to TRBJ2-5; TRBD2 is a possible D gene (7 bases). Gene TRBJ2-7 matches the end of the DNA better, so the J call may be wrong. The CDR3 is CASSYSTGGSHEQYF. CDR3 bases: TGTGCCAGCAGTTACTCTACGGGGGGCTCCCACGAGCAGTACTTC.